This entry describes one T cell receptor beta chain. The clone's antigen remains unknown. No much larger clonotype is one base removed from it; base qualities were not supplied. This record belongs to a study of cytomegalovirus exposure and HLA in healthy donors listed by TCRdb under 2017. About the investigation overall: An earlier analysis of more than 550 of the donors reported 276 Gb of sequence data and roughly 120 million unique TCR beta sequences obtained from around 190 million T cells. Class I and class II HLA loci were covered by the typing at four-digit resolution. Because of strong linkage in the cohort, four to six DR-DQ haplotypes were treated as single units for association and clustering. In a later genetic analysis, genome-wide SNP genotypes for about 65% of the roughly 670 donors were used, and that subset was treated as a discovery cohort. Alongside the repertoire data, information on donor age, sex, ethnicity and CMV serostatus was compiled. A later analysis re-analyzed previously published TCR beta repertoires from roughly 600 donors and added high-resolution HLA genotyping to study TCR occurrence patterns. In the later analysis, no new phenotypic data were used to find candidate immune exposures; instead, reliance was placed on TCR beta sequences and their occurrence across donors. Roughly 300 gigabases of sequencing data and 80 million or so unique TCR sequences were included in an early release covering about 700 HLA-typed donors. The study was designed to test whether signatures of past pathogen exposure could be identified by cataloging public T cell receptors. An earlier analysis of approximately 500 of the donors applied high-throughput TCR beta sequencing to assess whether each TCR beta V gene segment acted as functional or pseudogenic. Typing coverage varied by locus: 629-630 donors for A, B, C, DRB1 and DQB1; approximately 560 for DQA1; approximately 570 for DPA1; roughly 450 for DPB1. Besides the first cohort of 550 to 750 subjects, a separate validation cohort made up of over 95 different subjects was used. To predict cytomegalovirus infection status, the study combined high-throughput TCR immunosequencing, statistical association of individual TCRs with disease status, and machine learning. The study used immunosequencing to profile the T cell repertoires of more than 650 subjects and linked those repertoires to cytomegalovirus serostatus. Among roughly 400 genotyped donors of the cohort, an average of around 250,000 unique TCR beta nucleotide sequences was sequenced per donor, of which about 18% were non-productive. Every discovery cohort repertoire had been produced on one sequencing platform. Among the roughly 400 genotyped donors, more than 70% belonged to the genetic ancestry cluster associated with self-reported Caucasian donors. Study-wide conclusions, independent of this receptor: Some IMGT-functional V segments, including TRBV6-2 and TRBV6-3, could not be told apart with the 87-base-pair reads, so those segments were excluded. Immune exposure information for the cohort was limited to CMV serostatus. In a later analysis, HLA-associated TCR beta chains were found to be more clonally expanded and to have lower generation probabilities than equally common non-associated chains. According to a later analysis, most CMV-associated TCR beta chains appeared to be HLA-restricted, and the HLA associations seemed to be driven largely by CMV exposure. Linkage disequilibrium might explain the correlated functional status among segregating V segments, but an unknown experimental factor could not be ruled out. In a later analysis, TCR association rates were found to vary across HLA loci, with the most associated TCRs seen for DRB1 alleles and the fewest for HLA-C alleles. In the study, 164 TCR beta chains were listed as associated with cytomegalovirus. Specific HLA alleles were associated with 15,000 to 20,000 TCR beta sequences at a false discovery rate of 0.05 in a later analysis. A later genetic analysis associated a missense DCLRE1C variant with V-gene and J-gene trimming of TCR beta chains, and an independent cohort replicated the association. According to a later genetic analysis, donors in an Asian-associated ancestry cluster had fewer N-insertions in productive TCRs than the approximately 650-donor mean. A further reported finding was that TCR beta sequences accurately predicted the HLA-A and HLA-B alleles for most subjects in the first cohort. In a later analysis, several top co-occurrence clusters were reported to appear linked to parvovirus B19, influenza, CMV and Epstein-Barr virus. A group of highly shared sequence variants was considered likely to be a technical artifact of the sequencing pipeline. It was suggested by the authors that the approach could potentially be generalized to other disease states and immunological phenotypes. In an earlier analysis of some 500 of the donors, most TCR beta V segments were observed in productive rearrangements about 90% or about 30% of the time, broadly matching IMGT annotations. Strong co-occurrence of HLA alleles, especially DR and DQ, made assigning TCR associations to individual alleles difficult. Across donors, most TCR sequences were observed very rarely, whereas some public TCRs were present in many individuals. Because HLA typing was unavailable for some donors at each locus, only the typed subset was used in association tests. Because counts were too low, 15 to 20 rarely observed V segments, including chromosome 9 orphons, were left out of the earlier analysis of 500 to 650 of the donors. Three of the identified cytomegalovirus-associated TCR beta chains were confirmed in vitro to be specific for cytomegalovirus antigens. The presence/absence analyses assumed that sequencing depth was roughly uniform across donors, and that assumption may not be true. Only TCR beta chains were sequenced in this cohort, and the absence of alpha or paired-chain data limited detectable features. The classifier was reported to diagnose cytomegalovirus status with high specificity and sensitivity in both the original and validation cohorts.

The cohort consisted of 666 healthy bone marrow donors. At the time of sampling, all cohort members were nominally healthy, though unrecorded immune exposures were likely present. The donor was CMV seronegative and belonged to the group of 380 or so seronegative cohort members. Every donor gave a peripheral blood sample, and the peripheral blood mononuclear cells from that sample were used for TCR beta sequencing. The Qiagen DNeasy Blood Extraction Kit was used to extract genomic DNA from the blood cell samples. From the germline V gene, CDR1 is SGDLS and CDR2 is YYNGEE. The CDR3 runs 16 residues from the cysteine to the phenylalanine. The entry retains the CDR3 DNA only, 48 bases that are in frame from base 1. V lost 4 bases and J lost 0 bases; the stretch between them is 17 bases long. Libraries were prepared through the immunoSEQ multiplex PCR assay. A mixture of 60 forward primers for TCR Vbeta segments and 13 reverse primers for TCR Jbeta segments was used in the multiplex PCR. A multiplex PCR assay on genomic DNA amplified the CDR3 region of rearranged TCR beta genes. The Illumina HiSeq System was used to sequence the amplified TCR beta libraries as 87-base-pair reads. As for the authors' bioinformatics: Across the 670 or so repertoires, a later analysis counted some 80 million unique TCR beta chains, roughly 11 million of which were shared by at least two donors. Raw reads were error-corrected and collapsed into unique sequences with a nearest-neighbor algorithm that merged closely related sequences to remove PCR and sequencing errors. To assign V, D and J gene segments, CDR3 sequences were aligned to IMGT reference sequences. Each retained sequence needed at least a six-nucleotide match to both a V gene segment and a J gene segment. Rearrangements were classified as productive when the CDR3 lacked stop codons and remained in frame with V and J, and all other rearrangements were classified as non-productive. CDR3 was defined according to IMGT convention as the region running from the second conserved V-encoded cysteine to the conserved J-encoded phenylalanine. In an earlier analysis of around 600 of the donors, sequences lacking an unambiguous match to a single V gene segment were excluded. In an earlier analysis of a few hundred of the donors, V segments were called functional above 56.7% productive rearrangements and were called segregating when the between-donor standard deviation exceeded 5%. A statistical classification framework was built for diagnosing cytomegalovirus status from the catalog of TCR beta chain sequences. A later analysis assigned V and J genes by comparing TCR nucleotide sequences with IMGT/GENE-DB human TR gene sequences. In a later analysis, CDR3 sequences and most-parsimonious VDJ recombination scenarios were assigned using the TCRdist pipeline. In a later analysis, every TCR beta chain was defined by the combination of its CDR3 amino acid sequence and its V-gene family, and reads without a unique V-gene family were dropped. To address suspected cross-contamination and a sequencing artifact, a later analysis removed roughly 580 highly shared, low-generation-probability nucleotide sequences. A later analysis calculated a clonal expansion index for each public chain from normalized within-repertoire ranks of inferred template counts. In a later analysis, generation probabilities were computed with a VDJ recombination model fitted to out-of-frame rearrangements, and the resulting probabilities were checked against IGoR. A later analysis scored TCR-TCR, TCR-HLA and TCR-CMV co-occurrence with hypergeometric tests, applying a repertoire-size bias correction to TCR pairs. To estimate false discovery rates, a later analysis permuted the HLA or CMV assignments 20 times. In a later analysis, co-occurring TCRs were grouped using DBSCAN, with TCRdist sequence similarity added in when clustering inside HLA-allele-positive subsets. Repertoires with fewer than 30,000 or more than 120,000 public chains were left out of co-occurrence clustering, as were a handful of repertoires with anomalous nucleotide sharing. TCRdb obtained this table from immuneACCESS and retained in-frame rearrangements with V and J assigned. These tables miss some clones; where compared with another copy, unresolved V genes account for less than half of the shortfall, and the remainder is unexplained. For V, J and clone size, that table is used; D and trimming come from the DNA. The sample records roughly 180,000 clones, 65% to 85% of which are singletons. Jointly, the top ten make up around 2.6% of the sample.

The clonotype comes from a female donor in good health and CMV-seronegative. The source material was PBMCs. The sequence is built from TRBV9 and TRBJ2-7; a tentative D call is TRBD1 (6 bases match). The base sequence is TGTGCCAGCAGCCCGTCCGGACAGTGGAGCTCCTACGAGCAGTACTTC. The resulting protein is CASSPSGQWSSYEQYF.